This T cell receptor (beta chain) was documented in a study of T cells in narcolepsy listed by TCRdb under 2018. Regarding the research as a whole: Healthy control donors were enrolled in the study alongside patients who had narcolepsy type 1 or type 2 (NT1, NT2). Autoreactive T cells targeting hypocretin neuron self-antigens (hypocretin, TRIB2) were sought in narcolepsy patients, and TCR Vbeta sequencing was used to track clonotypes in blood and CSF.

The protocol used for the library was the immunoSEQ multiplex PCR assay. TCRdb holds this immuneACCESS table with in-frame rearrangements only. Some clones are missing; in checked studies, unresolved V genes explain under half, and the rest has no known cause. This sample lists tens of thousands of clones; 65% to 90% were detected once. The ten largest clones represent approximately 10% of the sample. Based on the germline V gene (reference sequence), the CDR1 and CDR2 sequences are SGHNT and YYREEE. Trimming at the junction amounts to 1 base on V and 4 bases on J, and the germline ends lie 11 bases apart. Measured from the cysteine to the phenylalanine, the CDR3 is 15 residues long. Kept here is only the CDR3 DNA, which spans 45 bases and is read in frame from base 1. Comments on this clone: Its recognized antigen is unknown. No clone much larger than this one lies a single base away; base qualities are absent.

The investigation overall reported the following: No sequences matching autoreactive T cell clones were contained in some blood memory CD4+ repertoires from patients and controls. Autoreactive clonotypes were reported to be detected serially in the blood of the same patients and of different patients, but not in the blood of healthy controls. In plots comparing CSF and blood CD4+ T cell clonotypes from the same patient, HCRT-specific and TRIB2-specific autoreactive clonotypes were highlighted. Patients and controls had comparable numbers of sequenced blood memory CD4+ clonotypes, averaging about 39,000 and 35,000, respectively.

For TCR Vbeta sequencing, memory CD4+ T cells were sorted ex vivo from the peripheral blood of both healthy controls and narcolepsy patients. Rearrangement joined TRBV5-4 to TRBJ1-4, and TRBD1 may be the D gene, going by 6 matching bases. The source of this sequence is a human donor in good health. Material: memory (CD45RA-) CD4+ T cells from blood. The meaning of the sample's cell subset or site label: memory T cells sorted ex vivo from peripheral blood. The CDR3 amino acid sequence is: CASSLSNRDNEKLFF. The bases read TGTGCCAGCAGCTTGAGTAACAGGGATAATGAAAAACTGTTTTTT.